This T cell receptor (beta chain) was found in a study of control samples from healthy donors and cancer patients. This table comes from immunoSEQ multiplex PCR, and its TCRdb copy is limited to in-frame clones, with some not included. The data hold about 180,000 clones, with around 87% observed a single time. V lost 4 bases and J 5 bases, leaving 17 bases between the germline ends. Germline assignment: CDR1 MNHEY and CDR2 SVGEGT. CDR3 size: 15 residues. V gene TRBV6-2 or TRBV6-3 combines with J gene TRBJ1-1; tentatively, D is TRBD1 (6 bases). Sequences were obtained from blood. This sequence originates from a woman in her forties or fifties in good health. In DNA, the CDR3 is TGTGCCAGCAGTTTCACCACCCCGAGGGGGACTGAAGCTTTCTTT. It encodes CASSFTTPRGTEAFF.